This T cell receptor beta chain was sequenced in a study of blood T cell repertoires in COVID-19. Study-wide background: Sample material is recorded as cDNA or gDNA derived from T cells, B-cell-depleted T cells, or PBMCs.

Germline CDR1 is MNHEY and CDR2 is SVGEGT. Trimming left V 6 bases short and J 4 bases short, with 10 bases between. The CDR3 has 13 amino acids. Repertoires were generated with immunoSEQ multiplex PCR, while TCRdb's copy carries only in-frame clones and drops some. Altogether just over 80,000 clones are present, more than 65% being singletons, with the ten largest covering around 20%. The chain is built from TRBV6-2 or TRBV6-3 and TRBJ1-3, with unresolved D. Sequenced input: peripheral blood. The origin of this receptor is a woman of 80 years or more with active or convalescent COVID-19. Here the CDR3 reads CASSQPEGNTIYF. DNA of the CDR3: TGTGCCAGCAGCCAGCCTGAGGGAAACACCATATATTTT.